The entry that follows covers one T cell receptor beta chain sequence. Antigen specificity is unknown. Per germline, CDR1 SGHTA and CDR2 FQGTGA. V dropped 0 bases and J dropped 8 bases, with 13 bases sitting between them. This CDR3 region has 14 residues. TCRdb's copy holds only in-frame clones and misses some; the assay was immunoSEQ multiplex PCR. Found here are around 120,000 clones, around nine tenths of them singletons; the top ten hold approximately 0.18%. These data are taken from a study of graft-versus-host responses after intestinal transplantation. In the study overall: Among the recipients, all got anti-thymocyte globulin induction and then tacrolimus and steroids for around 3 years. Study-level points and caveats: GvH clones detected in recipient marrow included some appearing first in ileum or blood.

Source: unstimulated CD4+ T cells sorted from spleen or lymph node cells, taken before intestinal transplant. This clonotype was sampled from a human donor who received an intestinal transplant. The chain employs TRBV7-3 and TRBJ1-1; D ambiguous. CDR3 residues: CASSLTPTAGEAFF. DNA for the CDR3: TGTGCCAGCAGCTTAACGCCTACAGCTGGCGAAGCTTTCTTT.